These 11 T cell receptor beta chains originate from one sample sequenced in a study of cytomegalovirus exposure and HLA in healthy donors (dated by TCRdb to 2015 to 2018). Libraries were constructed by the immunoSEQ multiplex PCR assay. The multiplex PCR relied on a mix of 60 forward primers for TCR Vbeta segments and 13 reverse primers for TCR Jbeta segments. TCRdb provides this immuneACCESS table in a form limited to in-frame rearrangements. Some clones are lacking; in checked studies, under half of them reflect an unresolved V gene, and why the rest are absent is not known. Across this sample there are roughly 160,000 clones, with roughly 80% seen only once. Around 10% of the sample comes from the top ten. Sequencing was carried out using PBMCs. These receptors came from a middle-aged man in good health and CMV-seropositive.

CDR3 nucleotide sequence: TGTGCCAGCAGCTCAACTCCCCCAGACAGTCCTAATGAAAAACTGTTTTTT. Protein: CASSSTPPDSPNEKLFF. The gene calls are TRBV7-6 and TRBJ1-4; D may be TRBD1 (5 bases). Trimming took off 4 bases at V and 3 bases at J, with 18 bases between the two ends. The germline CDR1 and CDR2 sequences are SGHVS and FNYEAQ. CDR3 length: 17 amino acids.

The chain joins TRBV5-1 to TRBJ2-5, with a weak D call TRBD2 (6 bases). Germline V gene data show CDR1 as SGHRS and CDR2 as YFSETQ. Trimming removed 7 bases from V and 4 bases from J, with 14 bases in between. The CDR3 length is 13 residues. CDR3 nucleotides: TGCGCCAGCTTCGGAAGGGGAGGAGAGACCCAGTACTTC. Translating it yields CASFGRGGETQYF.

J is TRBJ2-7 and V is TRBV4-2; D might be TRBD1 (6 bases). The V gene's germline CDR1 is LGHNA and CDR2 YNFKEQ. The CDR3 sequence is 15 residues long. Trimming took off 3 bases at V and 1 base at J, with 13 bases between the two ends. The DNA for the CDR3 is TGTGCCAGCAGCCAGAATCACAGGGATTCCTACGAGCAGTACTTC. Its protein is CASSQNHRDSYEQYF.

V is TRBV1 and J is TRBJ2-3; the table names TRBD2, a call not compared with the DNA. TRBV1 is classified as a pseudogene. CDR3 length equals 19 residues. CDR3 amino acids: CTSSQGPGLAGLSTDTQYF. CDR3 in DNA: TGCACCAGCAGCCAGGGCCCGGGACTAGCGGGCCTTAGCACAGATACGCAGTATTTT.

This chain joins TRBV19 and TRBJ1-1; D is unclear. This CDR3 spans 13 amino acids. The V gene's germline CDR1 is LNHDA and CDR2 SQIVND (reference sequence). V was shortened by 7 bases and J by 1 base, with 10 bases between the two germline ends. The CDR3, as DNA: TGTGCCAGTATCCCTACTACGAACACTGAAGCTTTCTTT. The encoded protein is CASIPTTNTEAFF. Using reference TRBV19 and TRBJ1-1 for the parts outside the CDR3, the full variable domain is DGGITQSPKYLFRKEGQNVTLSCEQNLNHDAMYWYRQDPGQGLRLIYYSQIVNDFQKGDIAEGYSVSREKKESFPLTVTSAQKNPTAFYLCASIPTTNTEAFFGQGTRLTVV.

This rearrangement joins TRBV28 to TRBJ1-2; no reliable D call. Germline V gene data show CDR1 as MDHEN and CDR2 as SYDVKM. The ends were cut back, 7 bases at V and 6 bases at J, with 15 bases in the middle. This CDR3 spans 13 amino acids. The CDR3 bases are TGTGCCAGCACCAAAAAACCCGGGGATGGCTACACCTTC. Encoded protein: CASTKKPGDGYTF.

This clone has just one count. The chain is built from TRBV5-1 and TRBJ2-5; 10 nucleotides line up with TRBD1. The CDR3 is 15 residues long. V trimming: 4 bases; J trimming: 3 bases; junction bases outside the gene matches: 6. Germline CDR1 reads SGHRS; CDR2 reads YFSETQ. The CDR3: CASSTSDRGEETQYF. The CDR3 DNA reads as TGCGCCAGCAGCACTTCGGACAGGGGGGAAGAGACCCAGTACTTC.

This clone has just one count. This chain connects TRBV5-1 to TRBJ1-3, with D perhaps matching TRBD1 (6 bases). Germline V gene lookup returns CDR1 SGHRS and CDR2 YFSETQ. The CDR3 extends over 15 amino acids. The V end was cut by 7 bases, the J end by 3 bases, with 17 bases between. The CDR3 nucleotides read TGCGCCAGCGCCTCACAGGGACCCATTGGAAACACCATATATTTT. Translating it yields CASASQGPIGNTIYF.

The chain employs TRBV7-9 and TRBJ2-7; TRBD1 matches 9 bases. Germline lookup yields CDR1 SEHNR and CDR2 FQNEAQ (reference sequence). This CDR3 is built from 16 residues. V lost 4 bases and J lost 3; bases outside the gene matches: 10. The CDR3 sequence: CASSSNRGTGRYEQYF. The CDR3 bases are TGTGCCAGCAGCTCAAACCGCGGGACAGGGCGCTACGAGCAGTACTTC.

The chain joins TRBV6-5 to TRBJ2-2; maybe TRBD1 (5 bases). The V end was cut by 8 bases, the J end by 2 bases, with 12 bases between. Germline V gives CDR1 MNHEY, CDR2 SVGAGI. The CDR3 is made up of 14 amino acids. The CDR3 DNA is TGTGCCAGCTGTAGACAGAGTAACACCGGGGAGCTGTTTTTT. Translated: CASCRQSNTGELFF.

This clone is a singleton in its sample. This chain links TRBV5-8 with TRBJ2-2; D is unresolved. CDR3 length: 12 amino acids. V was shortened by 5 bases and J by 3 bases, with 5 bases between the two germline ends. CDR1 and CDR2 from the germline V gene are SGHTS and YDEGEE. Written as DNA, the CDR3 is TGTGCCAGCAGTCCTTACACCGGGGAGCTGTTTTTT. It is translated as CASSPYTGELFF.